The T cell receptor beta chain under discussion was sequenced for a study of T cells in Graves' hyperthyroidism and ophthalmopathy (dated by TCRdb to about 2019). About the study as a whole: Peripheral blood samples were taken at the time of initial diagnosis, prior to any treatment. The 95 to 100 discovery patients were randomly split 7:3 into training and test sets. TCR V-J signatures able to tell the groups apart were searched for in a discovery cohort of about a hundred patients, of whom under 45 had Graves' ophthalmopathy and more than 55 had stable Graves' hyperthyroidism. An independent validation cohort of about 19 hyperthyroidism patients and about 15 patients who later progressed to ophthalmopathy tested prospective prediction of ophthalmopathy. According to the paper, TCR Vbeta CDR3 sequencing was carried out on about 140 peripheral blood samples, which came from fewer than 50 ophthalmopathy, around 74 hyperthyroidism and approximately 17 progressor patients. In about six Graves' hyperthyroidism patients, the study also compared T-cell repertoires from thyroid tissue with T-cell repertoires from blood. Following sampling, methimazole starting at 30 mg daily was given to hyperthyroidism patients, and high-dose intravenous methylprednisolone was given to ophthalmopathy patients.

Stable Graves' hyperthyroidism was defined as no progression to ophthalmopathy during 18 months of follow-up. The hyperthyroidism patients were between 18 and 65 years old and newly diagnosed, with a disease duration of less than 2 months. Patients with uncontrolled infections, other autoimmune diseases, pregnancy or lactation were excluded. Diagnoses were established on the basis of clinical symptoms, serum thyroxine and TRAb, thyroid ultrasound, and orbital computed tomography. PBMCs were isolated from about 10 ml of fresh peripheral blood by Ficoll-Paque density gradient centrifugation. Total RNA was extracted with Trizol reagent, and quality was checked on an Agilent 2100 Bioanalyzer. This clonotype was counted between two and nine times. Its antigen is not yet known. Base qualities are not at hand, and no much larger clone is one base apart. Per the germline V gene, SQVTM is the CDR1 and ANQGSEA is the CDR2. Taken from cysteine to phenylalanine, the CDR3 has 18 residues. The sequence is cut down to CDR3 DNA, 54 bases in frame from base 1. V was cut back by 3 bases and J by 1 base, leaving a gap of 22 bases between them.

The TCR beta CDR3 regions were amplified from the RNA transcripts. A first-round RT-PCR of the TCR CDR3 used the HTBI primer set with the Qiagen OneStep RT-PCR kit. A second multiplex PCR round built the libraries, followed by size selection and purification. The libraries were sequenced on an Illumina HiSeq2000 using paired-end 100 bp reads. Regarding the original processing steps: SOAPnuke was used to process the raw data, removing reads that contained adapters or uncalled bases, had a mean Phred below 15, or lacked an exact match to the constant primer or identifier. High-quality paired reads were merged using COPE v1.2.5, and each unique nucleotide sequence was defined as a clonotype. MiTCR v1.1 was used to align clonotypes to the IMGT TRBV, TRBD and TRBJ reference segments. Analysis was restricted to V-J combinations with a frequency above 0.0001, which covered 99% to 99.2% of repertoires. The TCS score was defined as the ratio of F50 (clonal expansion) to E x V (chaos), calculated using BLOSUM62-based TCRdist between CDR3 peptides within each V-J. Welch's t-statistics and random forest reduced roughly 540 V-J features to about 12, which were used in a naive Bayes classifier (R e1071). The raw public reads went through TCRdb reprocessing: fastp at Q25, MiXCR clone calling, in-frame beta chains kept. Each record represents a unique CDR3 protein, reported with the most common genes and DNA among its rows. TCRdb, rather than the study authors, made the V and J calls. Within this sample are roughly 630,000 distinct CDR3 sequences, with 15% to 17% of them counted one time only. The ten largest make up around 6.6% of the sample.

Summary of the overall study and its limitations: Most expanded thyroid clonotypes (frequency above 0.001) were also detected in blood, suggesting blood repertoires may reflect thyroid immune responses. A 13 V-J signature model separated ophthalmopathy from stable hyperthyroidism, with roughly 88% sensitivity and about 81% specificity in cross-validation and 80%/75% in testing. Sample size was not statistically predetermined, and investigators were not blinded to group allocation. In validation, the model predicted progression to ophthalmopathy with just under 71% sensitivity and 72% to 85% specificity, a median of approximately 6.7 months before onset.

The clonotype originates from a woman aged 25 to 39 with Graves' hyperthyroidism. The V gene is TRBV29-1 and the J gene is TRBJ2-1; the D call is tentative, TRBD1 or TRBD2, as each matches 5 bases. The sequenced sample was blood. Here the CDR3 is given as CSVESARDALASYNEQFF. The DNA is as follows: TGCAGCGTTGAGTCGGCCCGGGACGCATTAGCTTCCTACAATGAGCAGTTCTTC.